The 31 T cell receptor beta chains listed next were all sequenced from one sample in a study of PD-L1 blockade in urothelial cancer. This table comes from immunoSEQ multiplex PCR, and its TCRdb copy is limited to in-frame clones, with some not included. The sample shows tens of thousands of clones, 90% of them seen only once. This sample's time point: pretreatment peripheral blood. Material: PBMCs, obtained around atezolizumab (anti-PD-L1) treatment. These receptors all come from a man aged 60 to 69 with urothelial cancer.

The chain couples TRBV18 to TRBJ2-1; 7 bases are shared with TRBD2. CDR1 and CDR2 (germline): KGHSH, LQKENI. This CDR3 spans 15 amino acids. V gave up 3 bases and J gave up 7 bases; unmatched junction bases: 9. As DNA, the CDR3 is TGTGCCAGCTCACCGGGGGGGAGACGGGGGAATGAGCAGTTCTTC. Amino acid sequence: CASSPGGRRGNEQFF.

The chain has TRBV4-2 and TRBJ1-3, with 7 positions matching TRBD1. The J segment lost 7 bases and the V segment lost 1 base, leaving 7 bases of the junction unmatched. This CDR3 is built from 15 residues. The germline V gene has CDR1 LGHNA and CDR2 YNFKEQ. The DNA for the CDR3 is TGTGCCAGCAGCCAAGTCCAGCGACAGGGCAACACCATATATTTT. Its translation is CASSQVQRQGNTIYF.

As to this clone: Other DNA sequences of this sample code for an identical CDR3. The V gene is TRBV5-6, the J gene TRBJ2-5; 7 positions agree with TRBD2. The CDR3 is made up of 13 amino acids. The V segment lost 1 base and the J segment 5 bases; nucleotides outside the gene matches: 2. Germline loops: CDR1 SGHDT, CDR2 YYEEEE. CDR3 nucleotides: TGTGCCAGCAGCTTGTGGGGGGGGGAGACCCAGTACTTC. It specifies CASSLWGGETQYF. The entire variable domain, with the rest obtained from reference TRBV5-6 and TRBJ2-5, is as follows: DAGVTQSPTHLIKTRGQQVTLRCSPKSGHDTVSWYQQALGQGPQFIFQYYEEEERQRGNFPDRFSGHQFPNYSSELNVNALLLGDSALYLCASSLWGGETQYFGPGTRLLVL.

The V and J genes are TRBV19 and TRBJ2-1; TRBD1 is a possible D gene (6 bases). Trimming removed 5 bases from V and 0 bases from J, with 14 bases in between. CDR1 is LNHDA and CDR2 is SQIVND in the germline V gene (reference sequence). The CDR3 runs 16 residues. The CDR3 DNA reads TGTGCCAGTAGTGGCCGGGACACTGGCTCCTACAATGAGCAGTTCTTC. This translates into CASSGRDTGSYNEQFF. The whole variable domain, remainder taken from reference TRBV19 and TRBJ2-1, is DGGITQSPKYLFRKEGQNVTLSCEQNLNHDAMYWYRQDPGQGLRLIYYSQIVNDFQKGDIAEGYSVSREKKESFPLTVTSAQKNPTAFYLCASSGRDTGSYNEQFFGPGTRLTVL.

The chain is built from TRBV11-3 and TRBJ1-2, with D perhaps matching TRBD1 (5 bases). The CDR3 has 19 residues. The germline V gene has CDR1 SGHNT and CDR2 YENEEA. The ends were cut back, 1 base at V and 4 bases at J, with 25 bases in the middle. The CDR3 DNA follows: TGTGCCAGCAGCTTAGTGGGCAGGGTCCCCCGTCTTTCGATCTATGGCTACACCTTC. This sequence encodes CASSLVGRVPRLSIYGYTF.

V and J are TRBV4-1 and TRBJ1-5; 11 nucleotides line up with TRBD1. The ends lost 3 bases at V and 7 bases at J; junction bases unmatched: 8. Germline values: CDR1 MGHRA, CDR2 YSYEKL. The CDR3 is made up of 16 amino acids. The CDR3 DNA reads as TGCGCCAGCAGCCACGTGGGACAGGGGGTTAACCAGCCCCAGCATTTT. Translating gives CASSHVGQGVNQPQHF.

The CDR3 reads CASSPARDRVHQPQHF. CDR3 nucleotide sequence: TGTGCCAGCAGTCCGGCGAGGGACAGGGTCCATCAGCCCCAGCATTTT. The J gene is TRBJ1-5, the V gene TRBV27; TRBD1 agrees at 9 bases. Germline V gene lookup returns CDR1 MNHEY and CDR2 SMNVEV (reference sequence). V trimming: 5 bases; J trimming: 5 bases; junction bases outside the gene matches: 10. This CDR3 comprises 16 residues.

V gene TRBV7-8 combines with J gene TRBJ2-5; TRBD1 is a possible D gene (5 bases). Trimming took off 0 bases at V and 7 bases at J, with 12 bases between the two ends. This CDR3 is built from 14 residues. In germline, CDR1 is SGHVS, CDR2 FQNEAQ. DNA of the CDR3: TGTGCCAGCAGCTTAGCGACTGGGGCAGGGACCCAGTACTTC. This sequence encodes CASSLATGAGTQYF. The whole variable domain, filled in from reference TRBV7-8 and TRBJ2-5, reads GAGVSQSPRYKVAKRGQDVALRCDPISGHVSLFWYQQALGQGPEFLTYFQNEAQLDKSGLPSDRFFAERPEGSVSTLKIQRTQQEDSAVYLCASSLATGAGTQYFGPGTRLLVL.

The rearrangement links TRBV21-1 to TRBJ2-7; the table calls TRBD1, which could not be checked here. TRBV21-1 is given as a pseudogene. The CDR3 spans 18 residues. CDR3 bases: TGTGCCAGCAGCAAAGTTCCGGACAGGGGGCTTGGTATCTACGAGCAGTACTTC. Its translation: CASSKVPDRGLGIYEQYF.

The chain uses TRBV5-1 and TRBJ2-1; D may be TRBD1 (6 bases). Trimming removed 0 bases from V and 7 bases from J, with 17 bases in between. The germline gives CDR1 SGHRS, CDR2 YFSETQ. CDR3 size: 16 residues. The CDR3 nucleotides are TGCGCCAGCAGCTTGGAGGGGGTCATAACTGGGAATGAGCAGTTCTTC. Its translation is CASSLEGVITGNEQFF.

This chain connects TRBV9 to TRBJ1-1; a possible D gene is TRBD1 (6 bases). The CDR3 length is 13 residues. V was shortened by 5 bases and J by 1 base, with 9 bases between the two germline ends. Looked up from germline, CDR1 is SGDLS and CDR2 is YYNGEE. CDR3 sequence (DNA): TGTGCCAGCAGTACACAGGGGAACACTGAAGCTTTCTTT. Translation: CASSTQGNTEAFF.

The rearrangement links TRBV5-4 to TRBJ2-5, with D possibly TRBD1 on 7 matching bases. This CDR3 contains 16 residues. Trimming took off 0 bases at V and 5 bases at J, with 17 bases between the two ends. Germline V CDR1 and CDR2: SGHNT, YYREEE (reference sequence). The CDR3 bases are TGTGCCAGCAGCTTGGATGGAGGGGGCAACATTGAGACCCAGTACTTC. Its protein is CASSLDGGGNIETQYF.

The V and J genes are TRBV2 and TRBJ2-7; 8 bases fit TRBD1. The germline CDR1 and CDR2 sequences are SNHLY and FYNNEI. V was pared by 6 bases and J by 7 bases, with 14 bases of the junction left unmatched. The CDR3 spans 15 residues. The CDR3 DNA reads as TGTGCCAGCAGGGCCCAGGGACAGGCTGCTGAGGAGCAGTACTTC. Encoded protein: CASRAQGQAAEEQYF.

The V gene is TRBV7-2, the J gene TRBJ1-2; TRBD1 is a possible D gene (5 bases). Trimming took 4 bases from V and 6 from J, leaving 18 bases between them. This CDR3 contains 15 residues. Germline V gene lookup returns CDR1 SGHTA and CDR2 FQGNSA. DNA of the CDR3: TGTGCCAGCAGCTACGGGCCCGGGGGGGAAGATGGCTACACCTTC. Its protein is CASSYGPGGEDGYTF.

This chain joins TRBV2 and TRBJ1-1; 7 nucleotides match TRBD1. The CDR3 runs 13 residues. Per the germline V gene, CDR1 is SNHLY and CDR2 is FYNNEI. V lost 6 bases, J lost 1 base, and 2 bases stayed unmatched. CDR3 sequence reads: CASRDRQNTEAFF. The CDR3, as DNA: TGTGCCAGCAGGGACAGGCAGAACACTGAAGCTTTCTTT.

CDR3: CAWSGGGHQPQHF. The CDR3 DNA is TGTGCCTGGAGTGGGGGAGGCCATCAGCCCCAGCATTTT. The V call is TRBV30, the J call TRBJ1-5, with D unresolved. The CDR3 sequence is 13 residues long. V gave up 1 base and J gave up 5 bases, with 9 bases separating them. Germline values: CDR1 GTSNPN, CDR2 SVGIG (reference sequence).

The chain couples TRBV4-2 to TRBJ2-7; TRBD2 agrees at 8 bases. The CDR3 runs to 18 residues. Trimming took 4 bases from V and 3 from J; bases not matched to a gene: 17. Germline lookup yields CDR1 LGHNA and CDR2 YNFKEQ. CDR3 protein: CASSPRGSSGSLGYEQYF. Here the CDR3 DNA reads TGTGCCAGCAGCCCAAGAGGGTCGAGCGGGAGTCTAGGCTACGAGCAGTACTTC.

This chain joins TRBV5-1 and TRBJ2-7; D perhaps matches TRBD1 (5 bases). The CDR3 has 15 residues. Germline CDR1 is SGHRS and CDR2 is YFSETQ. The ends were cut back, 1 base at V and 2 bases at J, with 13 bases in the middle. This CDR3 is CASSLTPGMTYEQYF. In DNA, the CDR3 is TGCGCCAGCAGCTTGACGCCAGGGATGACCTACGAGCAGTACTTC.

The rearrangement uses TRBV7-9 and TRBJ2-7; tentatively, D is TRBD2 (6 bases). V lost 5 bases and J 6 bases, leaving 20 bases between the germline ends. The CDR3 totals 15 residues. Per the germline V gene, CDR1 is SEHNR and CDR2 is FQNEAQ (reference sequence). The CDR3 sequence is CASSPRGSGVSEQYF. CDR3 nucleotide sequence: TGTGCCAGCAGCCCGCGGGGTAGCGGAGTGTCCGAGCAGTACTTC.

The CDR3: CASSLAQGRGYEQYF. In nucleotides, the CDR3 is TGTGCCAGCAGCTTAGCTCAGGGCAGGGGCTACGAGCAGTACTTC. J is TRBJ2-7 and V is TRBV7-2, with TRBD1 as a possible D gene (6 bases). Germline V gene sequence: CDR1 SGHTA, CDR2 FQGNSA. The CDR3 consists of 15 residues. Deletions cut 0 bases from V and 3 bases from J, with 12 bases between.

The chain recombines TRBV4-2 with TRBJ2-3, with D unresolved. The V end was cut by 1 base, the J end by 2 bases, with 13 bases between. The length of the CDR3 is 16 residues. The V gene's germline CDR1 is LGHNA and CDR2 YNFKEQ. The CDR3 reads CASSQAPQATTDTQYF. The CDR3 DNA reads as TGTGCCAGCAGCCAAGCCCCCCAAGCTACCACAGATACGCAGTATTTT.

The chain has TRBV5-4 and TRBJ2-5; 8 nucleotides line up with TRBD1. With 5 bases clipped from V and 2 bases from J, the junction kept 5 bases outside the gene matches. The CDR3 loop spans 14 amino acids. Germline CDR1 and CDR2: SGHNT and YYREEE (reference sequence). The CDR3 nucleotides read TGTGCCAGCAGTCCCGGGACAGGTCAAGAGACCCAGTACTTC. Amino acids: CASSPGTGQETQYF.

This clone showed up just once. V and J are TRBV7-9 and TRBJ1-1; D may be TRBD1 (5 bases). Germline V CDR1 and CDR2: SEHNR, FQNEAQ (reference sequence). Trimming removed 3 bases from V and 3 bases from J, with 8 bases in between. CDR3 size: 13 residues. The CDR3 DNA reads TGTGCCAGCAGCTTCCAGGGTGACACTGAAGCTTTCTTT. Translated: CASSFQGDTEAFF.

The count of this clone is one. The rearrangement uses TRBV29-1 and TRBJ2-7; 15 bases align to TRBD2. There are 14 residues in the CDR3. CDR1 is SQVTM and CDR2 is ANQGSEA in the germline V gene. V lost 6 bases and J lost 3; bases outside the gene matches: 3. The CDR3 sequence is CSVGLAGGLYEQYF. The CDR3, as DNA: TGCAGCGTGGGACTAGCGGGAGGCCTCTACGAGCAGTACTTC.

The genes are TRBV4-2 and TRBJ1-4, with D possibly matching TRBD1 (6 bases). V was cut by 0 bases and J by 7 bases, with 12 bases left in between. The CDR3 contains 15 residues. CDR1 is LGHNA and CDR2 is YNFKEQ in the germline V gene. CDR3 nucleotides: TGTGCCAGCAGCCAAGATTGGGGGCGCGGTGAAAAACTGTTTTTT. This sequence encodes CASSQDWGRGEKLFF.

Only a few counts were recorded for this clone. The V call is TRBV7-9, the J call TRBJ1-1; D uncertain. V lost 1 base to trimming and J lost 0 bases, with 3 bases between them. Germline CDR1 reads SEHNR; CDR2 reads FQNEAQ (reference sequence). The CDR3 runs 13 residues. DNA for the CDR3: TGTGCCAGCAGCTTAGACATGAACACTGAAGCTTTCTTT. As protein: CASSLDMNTEAFF.

The gene calls are TRBV27 and TRBJ2-3; 10 nucleotides match TRBD2. Germline-derived CDR1 and CDR2 are MNHEY and SMNVEV (reference sequence). V dropped 3 bases and J dropped 6; count of bases not matched to a gene: 15. The CDR3 loop spans 18 amino acids. Here the CDR3 reads CASSLVSGGASRSDTQYF. In DNA form, the CDR3 reads TGTGCCAGCAGTTTGGTGAGCGGGGGGGCCTCAAGGTCTGATACGCAGTATTTT.

CDR3: CASRQDNEKLFF. DNA of the CDR3: TGTGCCTCCCGACAGGATAATGAAAAACTGTTTTTT. This chain joins TRBV10-3 and TRBJ1-4; tentatively, D is TRBD1 (6 bases). The CDR3 length is 12 residues. The V gene lost 11 bases and the J gene lost 4 bases, with 11 bases spanning the gap. CDR1 is ENHRY and CDR2 is SYGVKD in the germline V gene.

The V gene is TRBV25-1, the J gene TRBJ2-7; 7 positions agree with TRBD1. In germline, CDR1 is MGHDK, CDR2 SYGVNS. J was trimmed by 4 bases and V by 4 bases; bases with no gene match: 1. The CDR3 has 12 amino acids. This CDR3 is CASSGQGYEQYF. CDR3 coding DNA: TGTGCCAGCAGTGGACAGGGATACGAGCAGTACTTC.

V is TRBV27 and J is TRBJ1-2; a possible D gene is TRBD1 (5 bases). The CDR3 totals 15 residues. V dropped 2 bases and J dropped 0 bases, with 10 bases sitting between them. Germline V lookup: CDR1 MNHEY, CDR2 SMNVEV (reference sequence). CDR3: CASSLQGGANYGYTF. The CDR3 nucleotides are TGTGCCAGCAGTTTACAGGGAGGTGCTAACTATGGCTACACCTTC.

J is TRBJ2-3 and V is TRBV5-1; the D gene is possibly TRBD1 (5 bases). The V gene lost 0 bases and the J gene lost 3 bases, with 11 bases spanning the gap. This CDR3 spans 15 amino acids. Germline values: CDR1 SGHRS, CDR2 YFSETQ. CDR3 sequence (DNA): TGCGCCAGCAGCTTGGGTCAGGGATTGACAGATACGCAGTATTTT. Its protein is CASSLGQGLTDTQYF.